This entry describes one T cell receptor beta chain. Assay used: immunoSEQ multiplex PCR; TCRdb lists only in-frame clones, some missing. Among 20,000 to 30,000 clones listed, 75% to 90% were seen once. The CDR3 totals 14 residues. The germline V and J ends were trimmed by 1 base and 3 bases, with 10 bases remaining between them. CDR1 and CDR2 from the germline V gene are PRHDT and FYEKMQ (reference sequence). This entry is derived from a study of blood T cell repertoires in COVID-19. Specimen: peripheral blood. The chain has TRBV13 and TRBJ2-7; D is perhaps TRBD1 (6 bases). This TCR was sampled from a human donor in a cohort sampled during active COVID-19. CDR3 protein: CASSLAPGDYEQYF. The CDR3 nucleotides read TGTGCCAGCAGCTTAGCGCCAGGGGACTACGAGCAGTACTTC. Complete variable domain (other parts from reference TRBV13 and TRBJ2-7): AAGVIQSPRHLIKEKRETATLKCYPIPRHDTVYWYQQGPGQDPQFLISFYEKMQSDKGSIPDRFSAQQFSDYHSELNMSSLELGDSALYFCASSLAPGDYEQYFGPGTRLTVT.